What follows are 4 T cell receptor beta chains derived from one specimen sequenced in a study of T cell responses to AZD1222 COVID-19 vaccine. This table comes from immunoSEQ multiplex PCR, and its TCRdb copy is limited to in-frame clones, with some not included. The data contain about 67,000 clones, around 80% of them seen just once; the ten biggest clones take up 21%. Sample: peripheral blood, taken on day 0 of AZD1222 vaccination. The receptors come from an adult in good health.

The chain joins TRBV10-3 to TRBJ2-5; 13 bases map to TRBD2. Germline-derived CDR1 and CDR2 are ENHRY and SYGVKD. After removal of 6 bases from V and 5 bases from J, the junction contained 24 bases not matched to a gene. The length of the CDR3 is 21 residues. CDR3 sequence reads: CAISDPILGQTSGRAHETQYF. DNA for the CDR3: TGTGCCATCAGCGACCCCATCTTGGGTCAAACTAGCGGGAGGGCCCACGAGACCCAGTACTTC.

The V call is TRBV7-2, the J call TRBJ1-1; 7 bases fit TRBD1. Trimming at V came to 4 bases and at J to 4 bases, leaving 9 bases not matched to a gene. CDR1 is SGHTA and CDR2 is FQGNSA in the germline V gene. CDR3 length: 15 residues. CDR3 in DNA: TGTGCCAGCAGCTCAGGGGGGGGGTTTGGCACTGAAGCTTTCTTT. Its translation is CASSSGGGFGTEAFF.

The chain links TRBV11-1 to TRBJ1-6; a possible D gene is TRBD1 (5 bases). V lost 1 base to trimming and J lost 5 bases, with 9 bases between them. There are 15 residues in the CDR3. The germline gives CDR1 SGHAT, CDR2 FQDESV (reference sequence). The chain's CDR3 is CASSLGGVNNSPLHF. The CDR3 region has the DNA TGTGCCAGCAGCTTAGGAGGGGTAAATAATTCACCCCTCCACTTT.

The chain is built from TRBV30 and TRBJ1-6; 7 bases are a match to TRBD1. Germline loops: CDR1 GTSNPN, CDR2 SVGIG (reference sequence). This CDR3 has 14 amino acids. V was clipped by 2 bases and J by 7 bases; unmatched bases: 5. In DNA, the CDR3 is TGTGCCTGGAGTATGGGACAGAAAAATTCACCCCTCCACTTT. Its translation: CAWSMGQKNSPLHF.